This is a list of T cell receptor beta chains from one sample in a study of CD8 T cells in Susac syndrome. One entry per CDR3 protein, called by TCRdb with MiXCR from the immunoSEQ multiplex PCR reads. The table shows some 130,000 distinct CDR3 sequences, with around 93% occurring only once. The specimen was CD8+ T cells from PBMCs. Receptors were obtained from a human donor with Susac syndrome. Both conserved end residues are part of each CDR3. The D gene is left open where the match is weak. Clone size is shown for a subset of rows, as once, few, many or a class of expanded clone.

V	J	size	D	CDR3	DNA
TRBV10-3	TRBJ2-1	NA	TRBD1	CAITPGTGSSGEQFF	TGTGCCATCACCCCCGGGACAGGGTCCTCAGGGGAGCAGTTCTTC
TRBV30	TRBJ2-7	NA	NA	CAGGAAAYEQYF	TGTGCTGGGGGGGCCGCCGCCTACGAGCAGTACTTC
TRBV6-5	TRBJ2-7	once	NA	CASSYSDYHEQYF	TGTGCCAGCAGTTACTCGGACTACCACGAGCAGTACTTC
TRBV9	TRBJ2-7	NA	TRBD1	CASSLTGTADYEQYF	TGTGCCAGCAGCCTCACCGGGACAGCCGACTACGAGCAGTACTTC
TRBV13	TRBJ2-5	NA	NA	CASSFRNSDSQETQYF	TGTGCCAGCAGCTTTAGAAATTCGGACAGCCAAGAGACCCAGTACTTC
TRBV15	TRBJ2-5	NA	NA	CATSPGSETQYF	TGTGCCACCAGTCCGGGGTCGGAGACCCAGTACTTC
TRBV24-1	TRBJ2-2	NA	NA	CATSDSGTPFGELFF	TGTGCCACCAGTGACTCCGGGACCCCCTTTGGGGAGCTGTTTTTT
TRBV9	TRBJ2-7	NA	NA	CASSPGALTYEQYF	TGTGCCAGCAGCCCCGGGGCCCTGACCTACGAGCAGTACTTC
TRBV27	TRBJ2-7	NA	TRBD1	CASSSQLDRRTYEQYF	TGTGCCAGCAGTTCCCAACTGGACAGGAGAACCTACGAGCAGTACTTC
TRBV19	TRBJ2-1	NA	NA	CASNPNAGSYNEQFF	TGTGCCAGTAATCCCAATGCAGGTTCCTACAATGAGCAGTTCTTC
TRBV3-1	TRBJ2-1	NA	NA	CASSQAVGHEQFF	TGTGCCAGCAGCCAAGCGGTGGGGCATGAGCAGTTCTTC
TRBV4-1	TRBJ1-1	NA	NA	CASSHPMGGENTEAFF	TGCGCCAGCAGCCATCCTATGGGCGGAGAGAACACTGAAGCTTTCTTT
TRBV13	TRBJ2-3	NA	NA	CASSLGLGGQSTDTQYF	TGTGCCAGCAGCTTAGGCCTCGGAGGACAGTCAACAGATACGCAGTATTTT
TRBV4-1	TRBJ2-2	NA	NA	CASSQGDVGTNTGELFF	TGCGCCAGCAGCCAAGGGGACGTAGGGACGAACACCGGGGAGCTGTTTTTT
TRBV14	TRBJ2-5	NA	NA	CASSHEVGETQYF	TGTGCCAGCAGCCACGAGGTTGGGGAGACCCAGTACTTC
TRBV6-6	TRBJ2-2	NA	NA	CATRGDSNTGELFF	TGTGCCACCCGAGGAGATTCGAACACCGGGGAGCTGTTTTTT
TRBV29-1	TRBJ2-1	NA	TRBD2	CSVEGVSGRHHNEQFF	TGCAGCGTTGAAGGAGTTAGCGGGAGGCACCACAATGAGCAGTTCTTC
TRBV15	TRBJ1-5	once	NA	CATSRDLAEGKPQHF	TGTGCCACCAGCAGAGATCTGGCCGAGGGGAAGCCCCAGCATTTT
TRBV4-1	TRBJ2-3	NA	NA	CASSQDGQADTQYF	TGCGCCAGCAGCCAAGATGGGCAGGCAGATACGCAGTATTTT
TRBV14	TRBJ2-1	NA	NA	CASSPGVGRNEQFF	TGTGCCAGCAGCCCGGGAGTAGGGCGCAATGAGCAGTTCTTC
TRBV4-2	TRBJ1-2	NA	NA	CASRVPAGTPNYGYTF	TGTGCCAGCAGGGTACCTGCTGGGACGCCCAACTATGGCTACACCTTC
TRBV24-1	TRBJ2-1	NA	NA	CATSDVRGSYNEQFF	TGTGCCACCAGTGATGTCAGGGGCTCCTACAATGAGCAGTTCTTC
TRBV4-1	TRBJ2-1	NA	TRBD2	CASRPLLAGVRNEQFF	TGCGCCAGCAGGCCGTTACTAGCGGGAGTACGCAATGAGCAGTTCTTC
TRBV29-1	TRBJ2-7	NA	NA	CIPPGRSGGEQYF	TGCATCCCTCCCGGCAGATCTGGAGGCGAGCAGTACTTC
TRBV20-1	TRBJ2-7	NA	NA	CSAQQGVQYF	TGCAGTGCTCAACAGGGAGTGCAGTACTTC
TRBV3-1	TRBJ2-2	NA	TRBD1	CASSSRPPRGRTGELFF	TGTGCCAGCAGCTCAAGGCCCCCCAGGGGGCGGACCGGGGAGCTGTTTTTT
TRBV12-3/TRBV12-4	TRBJ1-5	NA	NA	CASTPGGNQPQHF	TGTGCCAGTACCCCAGGGGGCAATCAGCCCCAGCATTTT
TRBV9	TRBJ2-1	NA	TRBD1	CASSVERYRGNEQFF	TGTGCCAGCAGCGTAGAGAGGTACAGGGGGAATGAGCAGTTCTTC
TRBV7-9	TRBJ2-3	once	NA	CASSPGNTDTQYF	TGTGCCAGCAGCCCGGGGAACACAGATACGCAGTATTTT
TRBV12-3/TRBV12-4	TRBJ1-2	NA	TRBD1	CASSLKGAPYGYTF	TGTGCCAGCAGTTTGAAGGGGGCTCCCTATGGCTACACCTTC
TRBV30	TRBJ2-2	NA	NA	CAWSAVGTGELFF	TGTGCCTGGAGTGCGGTGGGCACCGGGGAGCTGTTTTTT
TRBV9	TRBJ2-7	NA	NA	CASSVGGDLSYEQYF	TGTGCCAGCAGCGTAGGAGGGGACCTCTCCTACGAGCAGTACTTC
TRBV4-1	TRBJ2-5	NA	NA	CASSQWTGAGGTQYF	TGCGCCAGCAGCCAATGGACGGGGGCCGGGGGGACCCAGTACTTC
TRBV7-9	TRBJ1-4	NA	NA	CASSLDRRIVDEKLFF	TGTGCCAGCAGCTTAGACCGCCGTATTGTAGATGAAAAACTGTTTTTT
TRBV6-4	TRBJ2-1	NA	NA	CASSDSIAPYNEQFF	TGTGCCAGCAGTGACTCGATAGCGCCTTACAATGAGCAGTTCTTC
TRBV11-2	TRBJ2-3	NA	TRBD2	CASSFLAGSSTDTQYF	TGTGCCAGCAGCTTCCTAGCGGGATCCAGCACAGATACGCAGTATTTT
TRBV7-9	TRBJ2-3	NA	NA	CASSGAHDTQYF	TGTGCCAGCAGCGGAGCCCACGATACGCAGTATTTT
TRBV28	TRBJ1-4	NA	NA	CASSFLNEKLFF	TGTGCCAGCAGTTTCCTCAATGAAAAACTGTTTTTT
TRBV25-1	TRBJ2-7	NA	NA	CASNSPGRPTYEQYF	TGTGCCAGCAATTCCCCGGGGCGCCCGACCTACGAGCAGTACTTC
TRBV4-1	TRBJ1-1	NA	NA	CASSPSGWEAFF	TGCGCCAGCAGCCCATCGGGTTGGGAAGCTTTCTTT